The table lists the clone carrying this T cell receptor beta chain with a few counts. Its antigen is currently unknown. The sample comes from a study of T cells after yellow fever vaccination. Study-level results: One caveat is that FACS-sorted repertoires could contain abundant clonotypes contaminating from the bulk population.

TCRdb re-called the 5' RACE reads through MiXCR, storing one row per CDR3 protein. In the table there are around 360,000 distinct CDR3 sequences, around a tenth of which are singletons. Trimming removed 1 base from V and 5 bases from J, with 8 bases in between. This CDR3 comprises 13 residues. CDR1 and CDR2 (germline): SGHRS, YFSETQ. The source was PBMCs, collected on the day of the first yellow fever vaccination. The gene calls are TRBV5-1 and TRBJ2-3; D is unclear. The source is a man aged 18 to 35 who received the YFV17D yellow fever vaccine. CDR3 protein: CASSLSSVDTQYF. CDR3 DNA: TGCGCCAGCAGCTTGTCCAGCGTAGATACGCAGTATTTT.